The 14 T cell receptor beta chains below all came from one sample that was sequenced in a study of control samples from healthy donors and cancer patients. Assay used: immunoSEQ multiplex PCR; TCRdb lists only in-frame clones, some missing. Among roughly 55,000 clones listed, 80% to 95% were seen once. The source material was PBMCs. These receptors were taken from a middle-aged man with colorectal cancer.

V gene TRBV14 combines with J gene TRBJ1-1, with D unclear. Trimming took 1 base from V and 4 from J, leaving 10 bases between them. This CDR3 has 14 residues. The germline V gene encodes CDR1 SGHDN and CDR2 FVKESK. The CDR3 spells CASSQAGGRTEAFF. The CDR3 region has the DNA TGTGCCAGCAGCCAAGCTGGAGGGCGCACTGAAGCTTTCTTT.

The chain recombines TRBV27 with TRBJ1-1; 8 bases are a match to TRBD1. Germline V gene data show CDR1 as MNHEY and CDR2 as SMNVEV (reference sequence). The CDR3 contains 17 residues. V shed 6 bases, J shed 5 bases, and the junction held 17 bases outside the gene matches. The CDR3 DNA is TGTGCCAGCAGACCGGGGGCAGGGGGCCTGGGAAGGACTGAAGCTTTCTTT. The encoded protein is CASRPGAGGLGRTEAFF.

This chain links TRBV6-5 with TRBJ1-1; no reliable D call. Trimming removed 5 bases at V and 2 bases at J, with 15 bases between. Germline lookup yields CDR1 MNHEY and CDR2 SVGAGI. This CDR3 comprises 15 residues. The CDR3 DNA reads TGTGCCAGCAGTAAGCTACAGTCTATCAACACTGAAGCTTTCTTT. Its protein is CASSKLQSINTEAFF.

CDR3 loop: CASRRGTGANQPQHF. The DNA for the CDR3 is TGTGCCAGCAGGCGGGGGACAGGAGCCAATCAGCCCCAGCATTTT. This rearrangement joins TRBV27 to TRBJ1-5, with 8 bases that match TRBD1. V shed 6 bases, J shed 3 bases, and the junction held 7 bases outside the gene matches. This CDR3 contains 15 residues. Germline V CDR1 and CDR2: MNHEY, SMNVEV (reference sequence).

The chain links TRBV28 to TRBJ2-5; no firm D call. V was shortened by 6 bases and J by 7 bases, with 12 bases between the two germline ends. The CDR3 spans 12 residues. Germline CDR1 and CDR2: MDHEN and SYDVKM. CDR3 nucleotides: TGTGCCAGCAGCCCCGGTCTTGGGACCCAGTACTTC. Protein: CASSPGLGTQYF.

The J gene is TRBJ1-4, the V gene TRBV24-1, with a possible D match to TRBD1 (5 bases). Per germline, CDR1 KGHDR and CDR2 SFDVKD. CDR3 size: 15 residues. Between the trimmed V and J ends, which lost 4 bases and 0 bases, there was a span of 8 bases. CDR3 coding DNA: TGTGCCACCAGTGACTCGACAGCAACTAATGAAAAACTGTTTTTT. This gives the protein CATSDSTATNEKLFF.

This rearrangement joins TRBV12-3 or TRBV12-4 to TRBJ2-3, with D uncertain. Trimming pared 6 bases from V and 5 bases from J, leaving 6 bases between. This CDR3 is built from 11 residues. CDR3 region: CASSPGDTQYF. CDR3 coding DNA: TGTGCCAGCAGCCCGGGAGATACGCAGTATTTT.

The chain carries TRBV5-6 and TRBJ1-1, with a possible D match to TRBD1 (5 bases). The CDR3 loop spans 15 amino acids. Germline CDR1 and CDR2: SGHDT and YYEEEE. Trimming pared 3 bases from V and 4 bases from J, leaving 16 bases between. The CDR3 region is CASSSRGGGFTEAFF. The CDR3 bases are TGTGCCAGCAGCTCACGGGGGGGTGGTTTCACTGAAGCTTTCTTT.

This chain uses TRBV9 with TRBJ2-3; D tentatively reads TRBD1 or TRBD2 (6 bases each). The length of the CDR3 is 16 residues. Germline V CDR1 and CDR2: SGDLS, YYNGEE. The V gene lost 0 bases and the J gene lost 1 base, with 12 bases spanning the gap. In DNA form, the CDR3 reads TGTGCCAGCAGCGTAGGAGGGGGGCTCCGCACAGATACGCAGTATTTT. Protein product: CASSVGGGLRTDTQYF.

CDR3 residues: CASSPGQGTTEAFF. In DNA form, the CDR3 reads TGCGCCAGCAGCCCAGGACAGGGTACCACTGAAGCTTTCTTT. The chain couples TRBV5-1 to TRBJ1-1; 8 bases are a match to TRBD1. From germline, CDR1 is SGHRS and CDR2 YFSETQ. With 4 bases clipped from V and 4 bases from J, the junction kept 6 bases outside the gene matches. There are 14 residues in the CDR3.

The V gene is TRBV5-4, the J gene TRBJ2-1; possibly TRBD1 for D (6 bases). The V end was cut by 4 bases, the J end by 6 bases, with 11 bases between. Germline lookup yields CDR1 SGHNT and CDR2 YYREEE (reference sequence). The CDR3 consists of 13 residues. CDR3 protein: CASSGNRVNEQFF. CDR3 in DNA: TGTGCCAGCAGCGGAAACAGGGTCAATGAGCAGTTCTTC. The variable domain in full, completed from reference TRBV5-4 and TRBJ2-1, reads ETGVTQSPTHLIKTRGQQVTLRCSSQSGHNTVSWYQQALGQGPQFIFQYYREEENGRGNFPPRFSGLQFPNYSSELNVNALELDDSALYLCASSGNRVNEQFFGPGTRLTVL.

This clone was recorded once. The chain has TRBV9 and TRBJ1-2; the D gene is possibly TRBD1 (6 bases). The CDR3 sequence is 14 residues long. Germline-derived CDR1 and CDR2 are SGDLS and YYNGEE. The germline V and J ends were trimmed by 4 bases and 7 bases, with 17 bases remaining between them. CDR3 DNA sequence: TGTGCCAGCAGCCTCCGTGACAGGACAACTGGCTACACCTTC. Amino acid sequence: CASSLRDRTTGYTF.

The J gene is TRBJ1-5, the V gene TRBV2, with TRBD1 matching over 10 bases. The CDR3 extends over 15 amino acids. CDR1 is SNHLY, CDR2 FYNNEI, per germline. Trimming removed 6 bases from V and 4 bases from J; junction bases left unmatched: 6. The CDR3 sequence: CASSQKGQGNQPQHF. The CDR3 region has the DNA TGTGCCAGCAGCCAAAAGGGACAGGGGAATCAGCCCCAGCATTTT.

The rearrangement joins TRBV3-1 (or the pseudogene TRBV3-2) to TRBJ2-4, with no clear D. Between the trimmed V and J ends, which lost 3 bases and 3 bases, there was a span of 3 bases. Germline values: CDR1 LGHDT, CDR2 YNNKEL (reference sequence). This CDR3 has 12 amino acids. CDR3 sequence (DNA): TGTGCCAGCAGCCAGCTCAAAAACATTCAGTACTTC. Its protein product is CASSQLKNIQYF.